A single T cell receptor beta chain is shown here with its context. Its antigen is unidentified. This sample was taken from a study of glioma-infiltrating T cells after dendritic cell vaccination. Findings of the study overall: Complete blood and tumor specimen sets were limited to few patients.

CDR1 is MNHEY and CDR2 is SMNVEV in the germline V gene (reference sequence). V gave up 7 bases and J gave up 6 bases; unmatched junction bases: 7. The CDR3 is made up of 14 amino acids. Primers: 60 V beta forward and 13 J beta reverse. Here immunoSEQ multiplex PCR was the method, and the copy in TCRdb shows in-frame clones only, minus some. The sample lists roughly 60,000 clones; 86% were seen once. Time point: after dendritic cell vaccination, including at tumor progression/relapse. This clonotype was obtained from a human donor with glioblastoma. The specimen comprised blood, sampled after dendritic cell vaccination. V gene TRBV27 combines with J gene TRBJ2-2; 8 positions agree with TRBD2. In DNA form, the CDR3 reads TGTGCCAGCACAGCGGGAGATTACCCCGGGGAGCTGTTTTTT. This encodes CASTAGDYPGELFF.